One and the same sample provided the 10 T cell receptor beta chains below, sequenced in a study of T-cell memory formation after mild COVID-19. TCRdb re-analysed the 5' RACE reads in MiXCR, keeping a single row per CDR3 protein. The sample has 450,000 to 650,000 distinct CDR3 sequences; about 20% are singletons. The sample taken for sequencing was PBMCs or a T cell subset sorted from them (not recorded which). The origin of the receptors is an adult woman who had mild COVID-19 (a few samples of this study predate the infection). Cell type and time point are not known.

This chain uses TRBV24-1 with TRBJ2-6, with 11 nucleotides matching TRBD1. This CDR3 has 17 amino acids. CDR1 KGHDR and CDR2 SFDVKD come from the germline V gene. The junction had 1 base not matched to a gene; V was cut back by 2 bases and J by 2 bases. The CDR3 DNA reads as TGTGCCACCAGTGATTGGACAGGGGGCCCTGGGGCCAACGTCCTGACTTTC. As protein: CATSDWTGGPGANVLTF.

The J gene is TRBJ1-5, the V gene TRBV12-5; 11 nucleotides match TRBD1. The V and J ends lost 2 bases and 7 bases, in that order; junction bases with no gene match: 7. The CDR3 spans 16 residues. Germline loops: CDR1 LGHNT, CDR2 FRNRAP. The CDR3 sequence is CASGLSGTGGRQPQHF. In nucleotides, the CDR3 is TGTGCTAGTGGTTTGAGTGGGACAGGGGGAAGACAGCCCCAGCATTTT.

This clonotype showed up just a few times. V usage is TRBV18 and J usage is TRBJ2-6; the D is unclear. CDR3 size: 14 residues. Germline CDR1 reads KGHSH; CDR2 reads LQKENI. V lost 4 bases and J 7 bases, leaving 11 bases between the germline ends. The CDR3 DNA reads TGTGCCAGCTCACGAGACAAGGCAGCCAACGTCCTGACTTTC. The encoded protein is CASSRDKAANVLTF.

The gene calls are TRBV5-1 and TRBJ1-1; no clear D. CDR1 and CDR2 from the germline V gene are SGHRS and YFSETQ. The CDR3 has 11 amino acids. The V end was cut by 0 bases, the J end by 8 bases, with 5 bases between. The CDR3 DNA sequence: TGCGCCAGCAGCTTGGACCGCGAAGCTTTCTTT. Protein: CASSLDREAFF.

The chain recombines TRBV11-2 with TRBJ1-4; D is uncertain. From germline, CDR1 is SGHAT and CDR2 FQNNGV. The CDR3 totals 14 residues. V lost 5 bases and J lost 2, with 9 bases in between. Here the CDR3 DNA reads TGTGCCAGCAGCCACCAGGTTACTAATGAAAAACTGTTTTTT. It codes for CASSHQVTNEKLFF.

This chain uses TRBV9 with TRBJ2-3; weak D call: TRBD2 (5 bases). V dropped 1 base and J dropped 3 bases, with 6 bases sitting between them. CDR3 length: 13 residues. Germline V CDR1 and CDR2: SGDLS, YYNGEE. The CDR3 protein is CASSVIATDTQYF. The CDR3 DNA reads as TGTGCCAGCAGCGTAATAGCGACAGATACGCAGTATTTT.

V is TRBV7-3 and J is TRBJ2-7; possibly TRBD1 or TRBD2 for D (5 bases each). The V end was cut by 5 bases, the J end by 3 bases, with 14 bases between. The CDR3 contains 14 residues. The germline gives CDR1 SGHTA, CDR2 FQGTGA. The CDR3 nucleotides are TGTGCCAGCAGCCAGTCGGGGACGAGCTACGAGCAGTACTTC. It yields the protein CASSQSGTSYEQYF.

There are a few counts of this clonotype. The gene calls are TRBV24-1 and TRBJ2-3; D perhaps matches TRBD1 (6 bases). V was cut by 10 bases and J by 2 bases, with 18 bases left in between. Germline CDR1 reads KGHDR; CDR2 reads SFDVKD. The CDR3 has 15 amino acids. DNA of the CDR3: TGTGCCACGTTTGACTCAGGACAGCACACAGATACGCAGTATTTT. Translated: CATFDSGQHTDTQYF.

The chain has TRBV6-5 and TRBJ2-7; no reliable D call. V shed 0 bases and J shed 3 bases, with 12 bases lying between them. The CDR3 covers 15 residues. CDR1 MNHEY and CDR2 SVGAGI come from the germline V gene. CDR3 loop: CASSYSEYASYEQYF. The CDR3 DNA reads TGTGCCAGCAGTTACTCTGAATATGCCAGCTACGAGCAGTACTTC.

CDR3 in DNA: TGTGCCAGCAGCTTAGCTGGACAGGGTGGGGCTGGCTACACCTTC. Amino acid sequence: CASSLAGQGGAGYTF. The J gene is TRBJ1-2, the V gene TRBV7-2; 8 nucleotides match TRBD1. The germline V gene has CDR1 SGHTA and CDR2 FQGNSA. With 0 bases clipped from V and 7 bases from J, the junction kept 7 bases outside the gene matches. The CDR3 loop spans 15 amino acids.